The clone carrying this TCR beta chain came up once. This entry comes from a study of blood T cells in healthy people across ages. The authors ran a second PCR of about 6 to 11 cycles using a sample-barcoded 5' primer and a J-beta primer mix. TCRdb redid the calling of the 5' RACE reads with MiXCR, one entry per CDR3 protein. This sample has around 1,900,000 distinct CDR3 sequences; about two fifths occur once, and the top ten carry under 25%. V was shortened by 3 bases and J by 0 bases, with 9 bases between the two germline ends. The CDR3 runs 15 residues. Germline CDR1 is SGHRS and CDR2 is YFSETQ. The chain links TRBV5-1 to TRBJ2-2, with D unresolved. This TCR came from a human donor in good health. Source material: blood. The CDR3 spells CASSWADPNTGELFF. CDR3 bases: TGCGCCAGCAGCTGGGCGGACCCGAACACCGGGGAGCTGTTTTTT.